This TCR beta chain appears in the sequencing data of a study of T-cell reconstitution after alpha-beta-depleted transplantation in children. This clonotype appeared many times. The TCRbeta library incorporated unique molecular identifiers. Via MiXCR, TCRdb re-called the PCR reads, giving one row per CDR3 protein. The sample consists of roughly 610,000 distinct CDR3 sequences, 10% to 13% of them appearing once. The V gene lost 4 bases and the J gene lost 9 bases, with 13 bases spanning the gap. Germline CDR1 and CDR2: SQVTM and ANQGSEA. The CDR3 spans 11 residues. The sequence derives from a human donor who donated a stem cell graft to a child with acute myeloid leukemia. The chain recombines TRBV29-1 with TRBJ2-7; D is uncertain. The specimen comprised PBMCs from the stem cell graft donor, sampled from the stem cell graft. The CDR3 bases are TGCAGCGTTGGGACCTACTCCGGGCAGTACTTC. Its protein is CSVGTYSGQYF.